These 14 T cell receptor beta chains originate from one sample sequenced in a study of OX40 agonist ivuxolimab in advanced cancers. Profiling relied on immunoSEQ multiplex PCR, and the TCRdb table lists in-frame clones only, not all of them. The sample has 100,000 or so clones; approximately 94% are singletons. Sequencing was performed on CD4+ or CD8+ T cells sorted from blood, taken in a trial of the OX40 agonist ivuxolimab. These receptors were collected from an adult with an advanced solid tumor such as melanoma, head and neck, liver or kidney cancer.

Comments on this clone: Mismatch with germline at one junction end may stem from a read error. Other DNA variants within this sample encode the same CDR3. The chain uses TRBV19 and TRBJ2-5; TRBD1 agrees at 12 bases. This CDR3 region has 13 residues. Germline lookup yields CDR1 LNHDA and CDR2 SQIVND (reference sequence). CDR3 loop: CASAGTGGETQYF. The CDR3 coding sequence is TGTGCCAGCGCCGGGACAGGGGGCGAGACTCAGTACTTC. The variable domain in full, completed from reference TRBV19 and TRBJ2-5, reads DGGITQSPKYLFRKEGQNVTLSCEQNLNHDAMYWYRQDPGQGLRLIYYSQIVNDFQKGDIAEGYSVSREKKESFPLTVTSAQKNPTAFYLCASAGTGGETQYFGPGTRLLVL.

This CDR3 reads CASSLAAAGANVLTF. CDR3 DNA sequence: TGTGCCAGCAGCCTCGCAGCGGCTGGGGCCAACGTCCTGACTTTC. The V gene is TRBV7-2, the J gene TRBJ2-6; the D gene is possibly TRBD2 (5 bases). V was pared by 5 bases and J by 2 bases, with 10 bases between. Germline V gene lookup returns CDR1 SGHTA and CDR2 FQGNSA. The CDR3 covers 15 residues.

J is TRBJ2-1 and V is TRBV5-1; D unclear. Per the germline V gene, CDR1 is SGHRS and CDR2 is YFSETQ. The V end lost 4 bases, the J end lost 5 bases, and 4 bases lay between the germline ends. The CDR3 totals 11 residues. Here the CDR3 reads CASSKDNEQFF. DNA of the CDR3: TGCGCCAGCAGCAAGGACAATGAGCAGTTCTTC.

V gene TRBV27 combines with J gene TRBJ1-5; D unresolved. From germline, CDR1 is MNHEY and CDR2 SMNVEV (reference sequence). V dropped 4 bases and J dropped 4 bases, with 11 bases sitting between them. The CDR3 loop spans 14 amino acids. The CDR3 bases are TGTGCCAGCAGTTCCTACGGGAGAAATCAGCCCCAGCATTTT. It translates to CASSSYGRNQPQHF.

The chain recombines TRBV28 with TRBJ1-2; D is uncertain. CDR1 is MDHEN and CDR2 is SYDVKM in the germline V gene. Trimming took 6 bases from V and 6 from J, leaving 8 bases between them. There are 11 residues in the CDR3. The chain's CDR3 is CASSWEDGYTF. CDR3 DNA: TGTGCCAGCAGCTGGGAGGATGGCTACACCTTC.

In this sample, this clone turned up once. DNA of the CDR3: TGCGCCAGCAGTAGGACTAGCGGGAGGGAGGGTGAGCAGTTCTTC. As protein: CASSRTSGREGEQFF. The chain couples TRBV10-2 to TRBJ2-1; 15 bases match TRBD2. CDR1 and CDR2 from the germline V gene are WSHSY and SAAADI. With V trimmed by 5 bases and J by 9 bases, 5 bases remained unmatched. CDR3 length: 15 residues.

The sample holds a few counts of this clone. The J gene is TRBJ1-5, the V gene TRBV5-1, with 7 nucleotides matching TRBD1. V shed 7 bases and J 3 bases; nucleotides not matched to a gene: 7. Per the germline V gene, CDR1 is SGHRS and CDR2 is YFSETQ. CDR3 size: 14 residues. DNA of the CDR3: TGCGCCAGCTCGACAGGGTTGGTCAATCAGCCCCAGCATTTT. Its translation: CASSTGLVNQPQHF.

The rearrangement joins TRBV11-2 to TRBJ2-2; D possibly corresponds to TRBD1 (5 bases). Germline-derived CDR1 and CDR2 are SGHAT and FQNNGV. The CDR3 runs to 14 residues. V dropped 5 bases and J dropped 4 bases, with 11 bases sitting between them. In DNA, the CDR3 is TGTGCCAGCAGCCAACTTAGGGGCACCGGGGAGCTGTTTTTT. Its translation is CASSQLRGTGELFF.

CDR3 protein: CASSRSGDFEAFF. In DNA, the CDR3 is TGTGCCAGCAGCCGGTCAGGAGACTTTGAAGCTTTCTTT. The genes are TRBV7-6 and TRBJ1-1, with D unclear. Looked up from germline, CDR1 is SGHVS and CDR2 is FNYEAQ. The CDR3 is made up of 13 amino acids. Trimming took 5 bases from V and 7 from J, leaving 14 bases between them.

The chain has TRBV7-2 and TRBJ1-1, with D maybe TRBD1 (6 bases). Germline V gene lookup returns CDR1 SGHTA and CDR2 FQGNSA. Trimming shortened V by 5 bases and J by 5 bases, and 18 bases separated the two germline ends. This CDR3 is 15 amino acids long. CDR3 residues: CASSPTGGRGTEAFF. The CDR3 DNA sequence: TGTGCCAGCAGCCCGACGGGGGGCAGGGGAACTGAAGCTTTCTTT.

The rearrangement uses TRBV18 and TRBJ2-5, with a possible D match to TRBD1 (5 bases). Per germline, CDR1 KGHSH and CDR2 LQKENI. The CDR3 is made up of 15 amino acids. V lost 1 base, J lost 1 base, and 10 bases lay in between. This chain's CDR3 is CASSPRTNTQETQYF. The CDR3 nucleotides are TGTGCCAGCTCACCACGGACAAACACCCAAGAGACCCAGTACTTC.

The chain uses TRBV7-2 and TRBJ2-5, with D possibly called TRBD1 or TRBD2 (5 bases each). Germline V gene lookup returns CDR1 SGHTA and CDR2 FQGNSA. Trimming removed 5 bases at V and 5 bases at J, with 15 bases between. The CDR3 has 14 residues. CDR3 nucleotides: TGTGCCAGCAGCGGCCCCACTGGGGGTGAGACCCAGTACTTC. Translating it yields CASSGPTGGETQYF.

In its sample, this clone was seen once. The chain carries TRBV18 and TRBJ1-1; weak D call: TRBD1 (5 bases). Trimming took off 1 base at V and 3 bases at J, with 12 bases between the two ends. Germline V gene sequence: CDR1 KGHSH, CDR2 LQKENI. The CDR3 consists of 15 residues. CDR3 region: CASSPQWSRDTEAFF. CDR3 DNA sequence: TGTGCCAGCTCACCACAGTGGAGCAGGGACACTGAAGCTTTCTTT.

CDR3 amino acids: CASSLGQGVDTQYF. The CDR3 nucleotides are TGCGCCAGCAGCCTTGGACAGGGGGTAGATACGCAGTATTTT. V and J are TRBV5-1 and TRBJ2-3; TRBD1 matches at 10 bases. Looked up from germline, CDR1 is SGHRS and CDR2 is YFSETQ. The CDR3 totals 14 residues. The J segment lost 5 bases and the V segment lost 4 bases, leaving 4 bases of the junction unmatched.